This T cell receptor beta chain was captured in a study of shared clonotypes between healthy human individuals. There are 16 residues in the CDR3. Germline V lookup: CDR1 MDHEN, CDR2 SYDVKM. V lost 7 bases and J lost 0; bases outside the gene matches: 11. TCRdb's copy holds only in-frame clones and misses some; the assay was immunoSEQ multiplex PCR. Found here are fewer than 850,000 clones, about 90% of them singletons; the top ten hold about a third. Sequenced: memory CD8+ T cells from PBMCs. Stated subset: CD45RO+ cells pooled with CCR7-negative TemRA cells. The sequence came from a man younger than 35 in good health. Some clones in this sample may be carry-over from other donors' samples. The V gene is TRBV28, the J gene TRBJ1-2; 7 positions match TRBD1. The DNA for the CDR3 is TGTGCCAGCACCCCGGACAGGACCCGAGCTAACTATGGCTACACCTTC. Its translation is CASTPDRTRANYGYTF.